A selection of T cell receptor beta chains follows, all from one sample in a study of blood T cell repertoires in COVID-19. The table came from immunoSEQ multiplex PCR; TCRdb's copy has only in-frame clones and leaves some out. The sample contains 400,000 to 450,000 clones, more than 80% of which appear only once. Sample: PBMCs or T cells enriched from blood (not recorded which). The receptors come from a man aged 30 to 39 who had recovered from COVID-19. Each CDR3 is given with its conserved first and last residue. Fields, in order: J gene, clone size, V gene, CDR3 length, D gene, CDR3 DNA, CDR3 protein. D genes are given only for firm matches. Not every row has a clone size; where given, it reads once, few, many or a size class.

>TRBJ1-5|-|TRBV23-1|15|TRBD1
TGCGCCAGCAAAACTAAGGGGGCAGGGGGTCAGCCCCAGCATTTT
CASKTKGAGGQPQHF
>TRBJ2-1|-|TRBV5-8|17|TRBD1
TGTGCCAGCAGCTTGGCCGGGACAGCAAGCTCCTACAATGAGCAGTTCTTC
CASSLAGTASSYNEQFF
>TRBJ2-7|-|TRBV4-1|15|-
TGCGCCAGCAGCCAAGACCGCGCCAGCGCTTACGAGCAGTACTTC
CASSQDRASAYEQYF
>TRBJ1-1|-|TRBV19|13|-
TGTGCCAGTAGTATTAACAGGGACACTGAAGCTTTCTTT
CASSINRDTEAFF
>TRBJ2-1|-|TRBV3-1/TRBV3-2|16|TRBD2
TGTGCCAGCAGCCAAGGTTTAAGCGGGAGAGGGTATGAGCAGTTCTTC
CASSQGLSGRGYEQFF
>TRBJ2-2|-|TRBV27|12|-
TGTGCCAGCGCGGGGAACACCGGGGAGCTGTTTTTT
CASAGNTGELFF
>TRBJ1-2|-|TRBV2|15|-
TGTGCCAGCAATCGGGGGGGCGGTCGCATCGATGGCTACACCTTC
CASNRGGGRIDGYTF
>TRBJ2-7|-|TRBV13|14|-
TGTGCCAGCAGCCTACGAGGCAACACATACGAGCAGTACTTC
CASSLRGNTYEQYF
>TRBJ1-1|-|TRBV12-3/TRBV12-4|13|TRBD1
TGTGCCAGCAGGCCAGGGGGGAGGACTGAAGCTTTCTTT
CASRPGGRTEAFF
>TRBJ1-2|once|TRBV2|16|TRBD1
TGTGCCAGCAGTGAGGCAGGGGGGAAAGCTAACTATGGCTACACCTTC
CASSEAGGKANYGYTF
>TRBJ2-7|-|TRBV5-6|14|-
TGTGCCAGCAGTGGTGGACTACGGCTGGGGGAGCAGTACTTC
CASSGGLRLGEQYF
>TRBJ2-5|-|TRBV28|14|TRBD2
TGTGCCAGCAGCCCAGGACTAGCCGGCGGGACCCAGTACTTC
CASSPGLAGGTQYF
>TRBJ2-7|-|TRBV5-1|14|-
TGCGCCAGCAGCTCCTCCCCGGGGAAGGGCGAGCAGTACTTC
CASSSSPGKGEQYF
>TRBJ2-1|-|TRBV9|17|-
TGTGCCAGCAGCGTAGGTGATAGCGGAGAGAATTACAATGAGCAGTTCTTC
CASSVGDSGENYNEQFF
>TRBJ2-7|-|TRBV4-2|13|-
TGTGCCAGCAGCCAAGACGGGGGCTACGAGCAGTACTTC
CASSQDGGYEQYF
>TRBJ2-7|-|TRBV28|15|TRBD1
TGTGCCAGCAGTCCAGTGGGGGACAGGGGTGACGAGCAGTACTTC
CASSPVGDRGDEQYF
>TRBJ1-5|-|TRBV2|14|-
TGTGCCAGCAGTGAAGCGTTCGTGTATCAGCCCCAGCATTTT
CASSEAFVYQPQHF
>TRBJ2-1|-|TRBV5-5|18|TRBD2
TGTGCCAGCAGCCGCCTCACTAGCGGGGGCTATTCCTACAATGAGCAGTTCTTC
CASSRLTSGGYSYNEQFF
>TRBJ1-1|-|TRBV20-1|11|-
TGCAGCCTTGGCTCGGGCACTGAAGCTTTCTTT
CSLGSGTEAFF
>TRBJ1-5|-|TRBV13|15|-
TGTGCCAGCAGCAACTACAGGGAGAGAAATCAGCCCCAGCATTTT
CASSNYRERNQPQHF
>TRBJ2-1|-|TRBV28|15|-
TGTGCCAGCAGATCCGCTGCCAGCTCCTACAATGAGCAGTTCTTC
CASRSAASSYNEQFF
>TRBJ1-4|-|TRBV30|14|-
TGTGCCTGGAGATCGGGGAATGCTAATGAAAAACTGTTTTTT
CAWRSGNANEKLFF
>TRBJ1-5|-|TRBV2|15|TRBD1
TGTGCCAGCAGTGCCGAGGGGGCTAGCAATCAGCCCCAGCATTTT
CASSAEGASNQPQHF
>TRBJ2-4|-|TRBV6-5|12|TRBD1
TGTGCCAGCCACGACAGGGGAGGCATTCAGTACTTC
CASHDRGGIQYF
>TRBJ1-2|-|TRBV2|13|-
TGTGCCAGCAGTCAGGGATATAGCTATGGCTACACCTTC
CASSQGYSYGYTF
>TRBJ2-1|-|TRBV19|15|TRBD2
TGTGCCAGTAGTATTGGGTCTAGCGGTCTTGGGGAGCAGTTCTTC
CASSIGSSGLGEQFF
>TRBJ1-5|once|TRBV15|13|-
TGTGCCACCAGCAGAGATCCGGGGGAAATCCAGCATTTT
CATSRDPGEIQHF
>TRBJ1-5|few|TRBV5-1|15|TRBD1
TGCGCCAGCAGCTCGACGGACAGGGGAGGTCAGCCCCAGCATTTT
CASSSTDRGGQPQHF
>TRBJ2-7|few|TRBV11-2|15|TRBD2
TGTGCCAGCAGCTTAGGCTCTAGCGGGAAGTACGAGCAGTACTTC
CASSLGSSGKYEQYF
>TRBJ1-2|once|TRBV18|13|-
TGTGCCAGCTCACCAACTCGGGATTCCGGCTACACCTTC
CASSPTRDSGYTF
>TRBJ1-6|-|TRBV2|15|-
TGTGCCAGCAGGCGGGGGAGCTCCTATAATTCACCCCTCCACTTT
CASRRGSSYNSPLHF
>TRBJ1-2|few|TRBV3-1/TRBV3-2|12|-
TGTGCCAGCTCTTCTGTGACGGGTGGCTACACCTTC
CASSSVTGGYTF
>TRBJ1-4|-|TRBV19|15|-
TGTGCCAGTAGTCCCCGGTTGGGGGGGAAAGAAAAACTGTTTTTT
CASSPRLGGKEKLFF
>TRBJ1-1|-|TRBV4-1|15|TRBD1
TGCGCCAGCAGCCAGCCGGGACAGGGGACCCCTGAAGCTTTCTTT
CASSQPGQGTPEAFF
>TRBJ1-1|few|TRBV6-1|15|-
TGTGCCAGCAGTGAAAGTTCGGGGGGAAGTCCTGAAGCTTTCTTT
CASSESSGGSPEAFF
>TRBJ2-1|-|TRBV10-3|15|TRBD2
TGTGCCATCAGTTACCTAGCGGGAGAGGGCAATGAGCAGTTCTTC
CAISYLAGEGNEQFF
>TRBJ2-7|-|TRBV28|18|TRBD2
TGTGCCAGCAGAGAACAAGGGAGGACTAGCGGGAGGTCCTACGAGCAGTACTTC
CASREQGRTSGRSYEQYF
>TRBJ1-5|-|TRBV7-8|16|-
TGTGCCAGCAGCTTAGAGGGACACCCACGAGAACAGCCCCAGCATTTT
CASSLEGHPREQPQHF
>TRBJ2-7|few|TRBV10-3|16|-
TGTGCCATCAGTGAAGGGGGGGGAGCTGATCCCCCCGAGCAGTACTTC
CAISEGGGADPPEQYF
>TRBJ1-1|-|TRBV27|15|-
TGTGCCAGCAGTTCATCATGGGCAGCTTACACTGAAGCTTTCTTT
CASSSSWAAYTEAFF
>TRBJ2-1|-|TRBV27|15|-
TGTGCCAGCAGCGAACCGGGACAAATAATCAATGAGCAGTTCTTC
CASSEPGQIINEQFF
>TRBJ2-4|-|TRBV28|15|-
TGTGCCAGCAGTTTACCCGGGATCCTTGGGAACATTCAGTACTTC
CASSLPGILGNIQYF
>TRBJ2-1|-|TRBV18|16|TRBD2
TGTGCCAGCTCACCGCTGACGGGAGGGCACCCGAATGAGCAGTTCTTC
CASSPLTGGHPNEQFF
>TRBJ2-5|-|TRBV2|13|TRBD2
TGTGCCAGCAGTGGGACTAGCCAAGAGACCCAGTACTTC
CASSGTSQETQYF
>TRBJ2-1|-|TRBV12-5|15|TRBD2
TGTGCTAGTGGTCCCGGGACTATTGCCTACAATGAGCAGTTCTTC
CASGPGTIAYNEQFF
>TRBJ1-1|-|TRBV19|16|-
TGTGCCAGTAGTATTGGGGCAGGAGTATCGAACACTGAAGCTTTCTTT
CASSIGAGVSNTEAFF
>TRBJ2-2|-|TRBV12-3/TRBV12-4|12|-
TGTGCCAGCAGTTCGGGTACCGGGGAGCTGTTTTTT
CASSSGTGELFF
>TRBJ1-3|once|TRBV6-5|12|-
TGTGCCAGCAGGACAAGTGGAAACACCATATATTTT
CASRTSGNTIYF
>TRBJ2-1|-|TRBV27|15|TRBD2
TGTGCCAGCAGTACAACCGGGACTAGTCATGTTGAGCAGTTCTTC
CASSTTGTSHVEQFF
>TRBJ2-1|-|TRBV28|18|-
TGTGCCAGCAGTTTAACGGGTGAGGGTGGGAGTCGCTACAATGAGCAGTTCTTC
CASSLTGEGGSRYNEQFF
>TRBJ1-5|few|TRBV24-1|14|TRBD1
TGTGCCACTGCCGGGACAGGGGTTGATCAGCCCCAGCATTTT
CATAGTGVDQPQHF
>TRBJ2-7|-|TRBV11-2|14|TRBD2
TGTGCCAGCAGCTTGGGACTAGCGGGATACGAGCAGTACTTC
CASSLGLAGYEQYF
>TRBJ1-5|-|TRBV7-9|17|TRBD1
TGTGCCAGCAGCCGGGACAGCCCCTTTTATAGCAATCAGCCCCAGCATTTT
CASSRDSPFYSNQPQHF
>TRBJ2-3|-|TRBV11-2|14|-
TGTGCCAGCAGCTTAGGACTAGTCCTAGATACGCAGTATTTT
CASSLGLVLDTQYF
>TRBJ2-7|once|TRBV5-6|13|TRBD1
TGTGCCAGCAGCAGGGGGCTGGGCTACGAGCAGTACTTC
CASSRGLGYEQYF